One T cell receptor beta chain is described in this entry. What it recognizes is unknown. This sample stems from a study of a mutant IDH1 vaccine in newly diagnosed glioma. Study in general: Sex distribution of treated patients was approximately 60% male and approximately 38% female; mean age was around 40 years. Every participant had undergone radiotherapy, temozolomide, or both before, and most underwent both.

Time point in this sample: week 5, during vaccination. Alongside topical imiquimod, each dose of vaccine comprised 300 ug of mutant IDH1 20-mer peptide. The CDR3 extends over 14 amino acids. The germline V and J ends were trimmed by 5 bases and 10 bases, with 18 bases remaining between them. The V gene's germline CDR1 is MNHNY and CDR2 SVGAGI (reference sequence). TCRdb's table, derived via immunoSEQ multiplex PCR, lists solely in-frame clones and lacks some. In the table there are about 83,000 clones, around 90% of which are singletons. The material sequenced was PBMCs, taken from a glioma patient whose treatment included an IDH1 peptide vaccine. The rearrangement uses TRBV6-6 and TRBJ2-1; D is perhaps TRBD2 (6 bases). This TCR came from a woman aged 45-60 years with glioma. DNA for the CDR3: TGTGCCAGCAGTCCCTCGGGCCCGGGAGAAGAGCAGTTCTTC. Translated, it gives CASSPSGPGEEQFF.